The 11 T cell receptor beta chains presented below share a single source sample, sequenced in a study of blood T cell repertoires in COVID-19. TCRdb's copy holds only in-frame clones and misses some; the assay was immunoSEQ multiplex PCR. The data hold about 240,000 clones, with 80% to 90% observed a single time. Sequenced material: peripheral blood. The receptors were gathered from a woman aged 80 or over with COVID-19, enrolled during active disease.

The sample holds a few counts of this clone. The chain uses TRBV4-1 and TRBJ1-1; the D gene is possibly TRBD1 (5 bases). The CDR3 contains 19 residues. The V end lost 1 base, the J end lost 6 bases, and 27 bases lay between the germline ends. In germline, CDR1 is MGHRA, CDR2 YSYEKL. The CDR3 loop is CASSQGQAAGWGSGAEAFF. In DNA, the CDR3 is TGCGCCAGCAGCCAAGGCCAGGCGGCAGGGTGGGGCAGTGGCGCTGAAGCTTTCTTT.

The rearrangement uses TRBV7-6 and TRBJ2-7, with D maybe TRBD2 (6 bases). CDR1 and CDR2 (germline): SGHVS, FNYEAQ. The CDR3 length is 13 residues. V lost 5 bases and J 6 bases, leaving 14 bases between the germline ends. CDR3 residues: CASSRGRDSEQYF. CDR3 DNA: TGTGCCAGCAGCCGTGGGCGGGACTCCGAGCAGTACTTC.

V is TRBV7-9 and J is TRBJ2-5, with D perhaps matching TRBD2 (6 bases). Germline assignment: CDR1 SEHNR and CDR2 FQNEAQ (reference sequence). This CDR3 has 16 amino acids. V gave up 7 bases and J gave up 0 bases, with 18 bases separating them. CDR3 sequence (DNA): TGTGCCAGCAACCCCTTTTCTTTAGCGGACCAAGAGACCCAGTACTTC. It codes for CASNPFSLADQETQYF.

The chain is built from TRBV7-3 and TRBJ2-3, with a weak D call TRBD1 (5 bases). Trimming removed 5 bases from V and 8 bases from J, with 8 bases in between. The CDR3 loop spans 11 amino acids. The V gene's germline CDR1 is SGHTA and CDR2 FQGTGA. The CDR3 DNA is TGTGCCAGCAGCCAGGGTGGTACGCAGTATTTT. This encodes CASSQGGTQYF.

The rearrangement links TRBV7-9 to TRBJ2-2; tentatively, D is TRBD1 (6 bases). The germline CDR1 and CDR2 sequences are SEHNR and FQNEAQ (reference sequence). The CDR3 runs 15 residues. With 4 bases removed from V and 4 bases from J, the gap between germline ends came to 13 bases. CDR3 sequence: CASSSDRTFTGELFF. CDR3 nucleotide sequence: TGTGCCAGCAGCTCAGACAGGACTTTCACCGGGGAGCTGTTTTTT.

On this clone: The junction departs from germline at one end; a sequencing error may be responsible. The V gene is TRBV27, the J gene TRBJ1-2, with D possibly TRBD1 on 5 matching bases. CDR3 size: 12 residues. CDR1 is MNHEY and CDR2 is SMNVEV in the germline V gene (reference sequence). CDR3 residues: CASSLWGSAQPF. CDR3 DNA: TGTGCCAGCAGTTTGTGGGGCAGCGCTCAGCCGTTT.

The chain is built from TRBV5-5 and TRBJ2-3; 10 positions agree with TRBD2. Germline trimming cut 2 bases from V and 1 base from J; bases unmatched to any gene: 4. The germline V gene encodes CDR1 SGHKS and CDR2 YYEKEE (reference sequence). The CDR3 loop spans 16 amino acids. The CDR3 nucleotides read TGTGCCAGCAGCTTAGGGACTAGCGTACGCACAGATACGCAGTATTTT. Its translation: CASSLGTSVRTDTQYF.

The chain couples TRBV7-2 to TRBJ2-1; TRBD2 aligns across 7 bases. V shed 5 bases, J shed 8 bases, and the junction held 12 bases outside the gene matches. Germline V CDR1 and CDR2: SGHTA, FQGNSA. This CDR3 spans 15 amino acids. For the CDR3, the DNA is TGTGCCAGCAGCCCGGGACTAACCGTCAAGGATGAGCAGTTCTTC. Translation gives CASSPGLTVKDEQFF.

CDR3 amino acids: CASGRQGGNTEAFF. The CDR3 region has the DNA TGTGCCAGCGGGAGACAGGGTGGGAACACTGAAGCTTTCTTT. The gene calls are TRBV2 and TRBJ1-1, with 7 bases that match TRBD1. With V trimmed by 8 bases and J by 1 base, 7 bases remained unmatched. CDR1 SNHLY and CDR2 FYNNEI come from the germline V gene. The CDR3 runs 14 residues.

This clone was recorded a few times. The chain carries TRBV11-2 and TRBJ1-6; TRBD1 agrees at 7 bases. The CDR3 is 14 residues long. Looked up from germline, CDR1 is SGHAT and CDR2 is FQNNGV. The V and J ends lost 2 bases and 8 bases, in that order; junction bases with no gene match: 3. The CDR3 nucleotides read TGTGCCAGCAGCTTAACTAGGGGGCATTCACCCCTCCACTTT. Translated: CASSLTRGHSPLHF.

Note on this clone: Other DNA sequences in the same sample also yield this CDR3. V gene TRBV9 combines with J gene TRBJ2-7, with D maybe TRBD2 (5 bases). CDR3 length: 15 amino acids. Germline lookup yields CDR1 SGDLS and CDR2 YYNGEE. The V end was cut by 0 bases, the J end by 0 bases, with 10 bases between. CDR3 region: CASSVGTGSSYEQYF. Here the CDR3 DNA reads TGTGCCAGCAGCGTAGGAACGGGGAGCTCCTACGAGCAGTACTTC. The full variable domain, its missing parts supplied by reference TRBV9 and TRBJ2-7, is DSGVTQTPKHLITATGQRVTLRCSPRSGDLSVYWYQQSLDQGLQFLIQYYNGEERAKGNILERFSAQQFPDLHSELNLSSLELGDSALYFCASSVGTGSSYEQYFGPGTRLTVT.